Described below is a single T cell receptor (beta chain) sequence and its context. The data belong to a study of kidney transplant recipient with SARS-CoV-2 infection. The CDR3 length is 16 residues. The germline gives CDR1 SGHNT, CDR2 YYREEE (reference sequence). V was clipped by 7 bases and J by 4 bases, with 23 bases between them. In TCRdb, the reads were re-called with MiXCR into one record per CDR3 protein. Altogether under 300,000 distinct CDR3 sequences are present, about 28% being singletons, with the ten largest covering 7% to 8%. This sequence originates from a young adult male patient who had COVID-19 and was a kidney transplant recipient. Some T cells may be graft donor cells. Sequencing was performed on a blood sample, taken at baseline and on roughly day 110 from a kidney transplant recipient. The rearrangement uses TRBV5-4 and TRBJ1-2; D is uncertain. The CDR3 sequence is CASGMYVPGKTYGYTF. CDR3 nucleotides: TGTGCCAGCGGAATGTACGTACCAGGAAAGACCTATGGCTACACCTTC.